This T cell receptor (beta chain) appears in the sequencing data of a study of cytomegalovirus exposure and HLA in healthy donors. At the level of the study: An earlier analysis identified fewer than 130 million unique TCR beta sequences in 150 million to 200 million T cells.

Germline CDR1 and CDR2: MNHEY and SVGAGI. The CDR3 totals 15 residues. The junction had 10 bases not matched to a gene; V was cut back by 5 bases and J by 10 bases. With 60 Vbeta and 13 Jbeta primers, the PCR was carried out. Clones were read by immunoSEQ multiplex PCR, and TCRdb kept only the in-frame ones, dropping some. The sample carries about 210,000 clones, 75% to 80% recorded once. Only one count was recorded for this clone. What it recognizes is unknown. Study results and limitations: Further analysis was carried out later, and it showed several of the most significant clusters appearing linked to common viral pathogens. Later work associated roughly 17,000 TCR beta sequences with HLA alleles at 0.05 false discovery rate. Whilst most TCR sequences proved rare, a subset of public TCRs occurred across many donors.

This sequence originates from a male donor in good health and CMV-seronegative. What was sequenced was PBMCs. This chain connects TRBV6-5 to TRBJ1-6; 8 positions match TRBD1. For the CDR3, the DNA is TGTGCCAGCAGTATTCTGACAGGGGAGGTCTCACCCCTCCACTTT. This gives the protein CASSILTGEVSPLHF.